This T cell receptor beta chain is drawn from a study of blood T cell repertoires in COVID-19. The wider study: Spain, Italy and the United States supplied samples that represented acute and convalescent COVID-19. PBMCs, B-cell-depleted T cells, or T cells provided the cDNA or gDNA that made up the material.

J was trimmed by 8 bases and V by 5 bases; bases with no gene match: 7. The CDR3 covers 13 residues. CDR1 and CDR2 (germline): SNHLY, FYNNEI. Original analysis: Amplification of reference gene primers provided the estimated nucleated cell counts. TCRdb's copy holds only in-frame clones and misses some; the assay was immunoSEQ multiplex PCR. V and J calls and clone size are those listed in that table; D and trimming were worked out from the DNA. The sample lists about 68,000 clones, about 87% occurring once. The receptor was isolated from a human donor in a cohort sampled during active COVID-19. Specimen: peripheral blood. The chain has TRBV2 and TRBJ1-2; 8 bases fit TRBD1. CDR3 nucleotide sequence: TGTGCCAGCAGTCACCGGACAGGGCCCGGCTACACCTTC. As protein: CASSHRTGPGYTF. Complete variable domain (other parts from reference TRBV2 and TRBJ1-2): EPEVTQTPSHQVTQMGQEVILRCVPISNHLYFYWYRQILGQKVEFLVSFYNNEISEKSEIFDDQFSVERPDGSNFTLKIRSTKLEDSAMYFCASSHRTGPGYTFGSGTRLTVV.